The 14 T cell receptor beta chains presented below share a single source sample, sequenced in a study of cytomegalovirus exposure and HLA in healthy donors. The PCR made use of 60 Vbeta and 13 Jbeta primers. The protocol was immunoSEQ multiplex PCR, while the TCRdb copy is restricted to in-frame clones and leaves out a portion. The table includes 150,000 to 200,000 clones, around 80% detected once. Sequencing used PBMCs. Receptors were obtained from a woman in her forties in good health and CMV-seropositive.

V gene TRBV5-4 combines with J gene TRBJ2-5; 7 positions agree with TRBD2. Germline V gene sequence: CDR1 SGHNT, CDR2 YYREEE (reference sequence). J was trimmed by 2 bases and V by 3 bases; bases with no gene match: 10. CDR3 length equals 16 residues. CDR3 nucleotide sequence: TGTGCCAGCAGCTCACAAGCGGGAACCCGACAAGAGACCCAGTACTTC. The encoded protein is CASSSQAGTRQETQYF.

This chain uses TRBV9 with TRBJ2-1; 10 bases agree with TRBD2. Trimming cost V 5 bases and J 7 bases; bases outside gene matches: 15. The CDR3 runs to 17 residues. CDR1 and CDR2 from the germline V gene are SGDLS and YYNGEE. CDR3 nucleotide sequence: TGTGCCAGCAGTAAAACTAATCTAGCGGGAGTGAATAATGAGCAGTTCTTC. Its protein is CASSKTNLAGVNNEQFF.

V gene TRBV6-1 combines with J gene TRBJ1-3, with 8 bases identical to TRBD1. Germline lookup yields CDR1 MNHNS and CDR2 SASEGT. Trimming took 4 bases from V and 4 from J; bases not matched to a gene: 3. The CDR3 is made up of 14 amino acids. This CDR3 is CASSGGDRGNTIYF. Here the CDR3 DNA reads TGTGCCAGCAGTGGGGGGGACAGGGGAAACACCATATATTTT.

The rearrangement joins TRBV5-3 to TRBJ1-2; TRBD1 is a possible D gene (6 bases). TRBV5-3 is sorted into the ORF group, with uncertain function. CDR3 size: 14 residues. V lost 1 base and J 4 bases, leaving 11 bases between the germline ends. CDR3 nucleotides: TGTGCCAGAAGCTTGAAAGGGGGTAGCTATGGCTACACCTTC. As protein: CARSLKGGSYGYTF.

The chain joins TRBV29-1 to TRBJ2-7; tentative D call: TRBD2 (6 bases). The CDR3 totals 14 residues. Germline V lookup: CDR1 SQVTM, CDR2 ANQGSEA. Trimming cost V 0 bases and J 7 bases, with 16 bases left between them. This chain's CDR3 is CSVEDRDGSVEQYF. The CDR3 nucleotides are TGCAGCGTTGAAGACCGGGACGGGAGCGTGGAGCAGTACTTC.

The chain links TRBV28 to TRBJ2-7; TRBD2 matches 10 bases. The CDR3 totals 16 residues. V was pared by 7 bases and J by 3 bases, with 12 bases of the junction left unmatched. CDR1 is MDHEN, CDR2 SYDVKM, per germline. CDR3 nucleotides: TGTGCCAGCACTCGCCGGTCTAGCGGGAGTGGCTACGAGCAGTACTTC. Translating it yields CASTRRSSGSGYEQYF. Complete variable domain (other parts from reference TRBV28 and TRBJ2-7): DVKVTQSSRYLVKRTGEKVFLECVQDMDHENMFWYRQDPGLGLRLIYFSYDVKMKEKGDIPEGYSVSREKKERFSLILESASTNQTSMYLCASTRRSSGSGYEQYFGPGTRLTVT.

V and J are TRBV30 and TRBJ1-1, with D tentatively TRBD1 (5 bases). The CDR3 is made up of 13 amino acids. Germline V CDR1 and CDR2: GTSNPN, SVGIG (reference sequence). Trimming took 3 bases from V and 0 from J, leaving 8 bases between them. The CDR3 loop is CAWSGQMNTEAFF. For the CDR3, the DNA is TGTGCCTGGAGCGGACAAATGAACACTGAAGCTTTCTTT.

This chain connects TRBV28 to TRBJ1-5; tentatively, D is TRBD1 (5 bases). Trimming stripped 7 bases from V and 7 bases from J, with 17 bases between. CDR3 size: 14 residues. Germline V CDR1 and CDR2: MDHEN, SYDVKM. The CDR3 protein is CASTKGRGGQPQHF. As DNA, the CDR3 is TGTGCCAGCACTAAAGGACGGGGGGGACAGCCCCAGCATTTT.

This clone has just one count. The chain employs TRBV19 and TRBJ2-1; D uncertain. This CDR3 has 17 amino acids. Germline V gene data show CDR1 as LNHDA and CDR2 as SQIVND (reference sequence). V was shortened by 1 base and J by 5 bases, with 18 bases between the two germline ends. In nucleotides, the CDR3 is TGTGCCAGTAGTATAGGTGGTGACCTCCCGGGTCACAATGAGCAGTTCTTC. Amino acids: CASSIGGDLPGHNEQFF.

This chain uses TRBV12-5 with TRBJ1-2; TRBD1 might be the D (6 bases). With 6 bases removed from V and 2 bases from J, the gap between germline ends came to 13 bases. The CDR3 loop spans 14 amino acids. CDR1 LGHNT and CDR2 FRNRAP come from the germline V gene. The CDR3 bases are TGTGCTAGTGGCCATGGGACACCAAACTATGGCTACACCTTC. Translation gives CASGHGTPNYGYTF.

The chain is built from TRBV28 and TRBJ1-4; 9 bases are a match to TRBD1. Trimming at V came to 3 bases and at J to 10 bases, leaving 9 bases not matched to a gene. The CDR3 has 15 amino acids. Germline loops: CDR1 MDHEN, CDR2 SYDVKM. This chain's CDR3 is CASSLPGQGSRKLFF. Here the CDR3 DNA reads TGTGCCAGCAGTTTGCCGGGACAGGGATCGAGAAAACTGTTTTTT. The full variable domain, rest sourced from reference TRBV28 and TRBJ1-4, is DVKVTQSSRYLVKRTGEKVFLECVQDMDHENMFWYRQDPGLGLRLIYFSYDVKMKEKGDIPEGYSVSREKKERFSLILESASTNQTSMYLCASSLPGQGSRKLFFGSGTQLSVL.

The J gene is TRBJ2-3, the V gene TRBV27; tentative D call: TRBD2 (5 bases). CDR1 is MNHEY, CDR2 SMNVEV, per germline (reference sequence). Trimming left V 3 bases short and J 2 bases short, with 9 bases between. The CDR3 extends over 14 amino acids. The CDR3 DNA reads TGTGCCAGCAGTTTGAGCGGCCTCACAGATACGCAGTATTTT. Translating it yields CASSLSGLTDTQYF.

This chain links TRBV18 with TRBJ1-3; 10 bases are shared with TRBD1. Germline CDR1 KGHSH, CDR2 LQKENI. The CDR3 sequence is 19 residues long. The V and J ends lost 4 bases and 0 bases, in that order; junction bases with no gene match: 12. Written as DNA, the CDR3 is TGTGCCAGCTCACTGGGACAGGGGCCCTCAATGAGCTCTGGAAACACCATATATTTT. It translates to CASSLGQGPSMSSGNTIYF. Together with reference TRBV18 and TRBJ1-3, the CDR3 gives the full variable domain: NAGVMQNPRHLVRRRGQEARLRCSPMKGHSHVYWYRQLPEEGLKFMVYLQKENIIDESGMPKERFSAEFPKEGPSILRIQQVVRGDSAAYFCASSLGQGPSMSSGNTIYFGEGSWLTVV.

The chain has TRBV9 and TRBJ1-1; D is unresolved. V shed 2 bases and J shed 2 bases, with 19 bases lying between them. The CDR3 contains 17 residues. The germline V gene has CDR1 SGDLS and CDR2 YYNGEE. The CDR3, as DNA: TGTGCCAGCAGCGTGGCCGGGGTGAGGCGGGGAAACACTGAAGCTTTCTTT. This encodes CASSVAGVRRGNTEAFF.